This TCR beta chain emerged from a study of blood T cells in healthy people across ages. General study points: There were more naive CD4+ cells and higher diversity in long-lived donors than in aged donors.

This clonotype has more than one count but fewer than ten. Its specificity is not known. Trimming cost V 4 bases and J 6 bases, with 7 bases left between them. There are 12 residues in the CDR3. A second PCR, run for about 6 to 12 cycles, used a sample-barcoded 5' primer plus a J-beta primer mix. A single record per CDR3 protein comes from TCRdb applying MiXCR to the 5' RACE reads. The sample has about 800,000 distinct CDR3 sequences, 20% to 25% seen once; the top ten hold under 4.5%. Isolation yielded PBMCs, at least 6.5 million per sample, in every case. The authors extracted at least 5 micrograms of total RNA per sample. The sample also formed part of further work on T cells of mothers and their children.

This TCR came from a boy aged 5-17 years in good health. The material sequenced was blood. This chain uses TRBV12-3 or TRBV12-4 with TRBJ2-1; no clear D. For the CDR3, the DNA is TGTGCCAGCAGTTACTATTCCAATGAGCAGTTCTTC. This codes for CASSYYSNEQFF.